Below, one T cell receptor beta chain is given with its context. Those who donated were healthy bone marrow donors. The sample comes from a study of cytomegalovirus exposure and HLA in healthy donors. PCR involved 60 Vbeta and 13 Jbeta primers. TCRdb keeps only in-frame clones here, not all; method: immunoSEQ multiplex PCR. The table lists fewer than 250,000 clones, around 80% of them singletons, with roughly 0.62% in the top ten. This clonotype was obtained from a man aged 18 to 35 in good health and CMV-seronegative. Sequences were obtained from PBMCs.

CDR3 sequence: CASSFYGTGPEKLFF. CDR3 nucleotides: TGTGCCAGCAGCTTTTACGGGACAGGTCCTGAAAAACTGTTTTTT. This chain connects TRBV7-9 to TRBJ1-4; 8 nucleotides agree with TRBD1. CDR1 is SEHNR, CDR2 FQNEAQ, per germline (reference sequence). Losses at the gene ends were 3 bases for V and 7 bases for J; bases not matched to a gene: 7. The CDR3 loop spans 15 amino acids.